This T cell receptor beta chain originates from a study of glioma-infiltrating T cells after dendritic cell vaccination. CDR1 and CDR2 from the germline V gene are SQVTM and ANQGSEA. V lost 4 bases to trimming and J lost 7 bases; unmatched junction nucleotides: 14. The CDR3 runs 15 residues. Data came from immunoSEQ multiplex PCR; TCRdb stores just in-frame clones and leaves some out. Of roughly 51,000 clones listed, over 75% were seen once; the top ten hold about an eighth. The sequences come from blood, collected before dendritic cell vaccination. The TCR was taken from a human donor with glioblastoma. The V call is TRBV29-1, the J call TRBJ2-7; TRBD2 matches at 9 bases. The CDR3 DNA reads TGCAGCGTTGTGGGTAGCGGGAGTGTCGGTGAAGAGCAGTACTTC. It specifies CSVVGSGSVGEEQYF.